This T cell receptor (beta chain) came from a study of blood T cell repertoires in COVID-19. On the study more broadly: PBMCs, B-cell-depleted T cells, or T cells were the source of the cDNA or gDNA that made up the material.

Looked up from germline, CDR1 is SGHDT and CDR2 is YYEEEE. The CDR3 has 11 residues. With 4 bases removed from V and 7 bases from J, the gap between germline ends came to 5 bases. Sequencing was performed with immunoSEQ multiplex PCR; in TCRdb, only in-frame clones are kept and a portion is missing. The sample includes about 230,000 clones, over 70% of them seen just once. This chain links TRBV5-6 with TRBJ1-4; D uncertain. Input material: peripheral blood. This sequence was found in a woman over 75 with acute or convalescent COVID-19. The CDR3 sequence is CASSTGEKLFF. The CDR3 DNA is TGTGCCAGCAGCACCGGTGAAAAACTGTTTTTT.